Below are 2 T cell receptor beta chains sequenced from a single sample in a study of T cells after somatic rescue of genetic block. The table came from immunoSEQ multiplex PCR; TCRdb's copy has only in-frame clones and leaves some out. Of some 14,000 clones listed, approximately 70% are singletons. The specimen sequenced was peripheral blood mononuclear cells (PBMCs). All receptors derive from a boy aged 10-17 years.

This chain joins TRBV5-1 and TRBJ1-3; unclear D gene. The CDR3 has 15 amino acids. Trimming pared 0 bases from V and 0 bases from J, leaving 7 bases between. Germline lookup yields CDR1 SGHRS and CDR2 YFSETQ. The CDR3: CASSLDSYSGNTIYF. CDR3 DNA sequence: TGCGCCAGCAGCTTGGACAGTTACTCTGGAAACACCATATATTTT.

The rearrangement joins TRBV27 to TRBJ2-7; TRBD1 matches at 7 bases. V gave up 8 bases and J gave up 2 bases; unmatched junction bases: 3. CDR1 and CDR2 from the germline V gene are MNHEY and SMNVEV (reference sequence). There are 12 residues in the CDR3. The CDR3 DNA follows: TGTGCCAGCGGGGACAGACCCTACGAGCAGTACTTC. It translates to CASGDRPYEQYF.